The T cell receptor (beta chain) under discussion was sequenced for a study of cytomegalovirus exposure and HLA in healthy donors. Points on this clone: Antigen unknown.

A multiplex PCR was run with 60 Vbeta primers and 13 Jbeta primers. TCRdb's table, derived via immunoSEQ multiplex PCR, lists solely in-frame clones and lacks some. The sample yields around 150,000 clones, roughly 85% seen once. Study-wide points: On later analysis, the bulk of CMV-associated TCR beta chains appeared to be HLA-restricted.

Between the trimmed V and J ends, which lost 5 bases and 3 bases, there was a span of 22 bases. Germline V CDR1 and CDR2: SEHNR, FQNEAQ (reference sequence). This CDR3 has 17 amino acids. This sequence originates from a male donor in good health and CMV-seronegative. This rearrangement joins TRBV7-9 to TRBJ1-1; D may be TRBD1 (5 bases). The sample was PBMCs. CDR3 sequence reads: CASSPRWTLRGYTEAFF. CDR3 DNA sequence: TGTGCCAGCAGCCCGAGGTGGACTTTACGGGGGTACACTGAAGCTTTCTTT.